This T cell receptor (beta chain) derives from a study of response to subunit inactivated influenza vaccine. Study conclusions and caveats: It was the authors' suggestion that each seasonal influenza vaccination recruits few new T cells.

Germline CDR1 SGHDN, CDR2 FVKESK. The CDR3 spans 16 residues. V lost 2 bases to trimming and J lost 1 base, with 14 bases between them. Each CDR3 protein is one row after TCRdb ran MiXCR on the RT-PCR reads. The sample shows hundreds of thousands of distinct CDR3 sequences, about 18% of them seen only once. Only a few counts were recorded for this clonotype. Its antigen is unknown. Sequenced material: PBMCs from blood, taken about 5 days after vaccination. The chain uses TRBV14 and TRBJ1-2; D is unresolved. This receptor was taken from a man in his fifties or sixties who received an inactivated influenza vaccine. As DNA, the CDR3 is TGTGCCAGCAGCCAAAACGTCGCCAGTCTTAACTATGGCTACACCTTC. This translates into CASSQNVASLNYGYTF.